This TCR beta chain was retrieved from a study of blood T cell repertoires in COVID-19. Clones were read by immunoSEQ multiplex PCR, and TCRdb kept only the in-frame ones, dropping some. The table lists hundreds of thousands of clones, about 87% of them singletons. Only a few counts were recorded for this clone. The V and J ends lost 4 bases and 0 bases respectively, with 15 bases between them. The CDR3 totals 17 residues. Germline V lookup: CDR1 LGHNA, CDR2 YSLEER. Sequenced material: peripheral blood. This TCR was recovered from a woman aged 25 to 39 with COVID-19, enrolled during active disease. The V call is TRBV4-3, the J call TRBJ1-4, with D unclear. The CDR3 DNA is TGCGCCAGCAGCCGGGGAGGACGGATTACAACTAATGAAAAACTGTTTTTT. Its protein is CASSRGGRITTNEKLFF.